Listed here is a single TCR beta chain. In the authors' methods: Quantification of nucleated cells was approximated via reference gene primer amplification. Only in-frame clones appear in the TCRdb table, and some are missing; sequencing was by immunoSEQ multiplex PCR. D and trimming were read from the DNA, whereas the V and J calls and clone size are those reported in that table. The table shows approximately 190,000 clones, with around four fifths occurring only once. Germline CDR1 reads SGHRS; CDR2 reads YFSETQ. This CDR3 is built from 17 residues. The trim removed 4 bases at V and 2 bases at J, leaving 9 bases unmatched. The sample is drawn from a study of blood T cell repertoires in COVID-19. Study-level background: Samples taken during acute and convalescent COVID-19 were collected in the United States, Italy and Spain. PBMCs, B-cell-depleted T cells, or T cells provided the cDNA or gDNA that made up the material.

Input material: peripheral blood. The receptor's source is a woman aged 70 to 79 with active or convalescent COVID-19. The chain couples TRBV5-1 to TRBJ2-5; 12 bases are shared with TRBD1. Written as DNA, the CDR3 is TGCGCCAGCAGCAAGGGACAGGGGGCTTTTCGGCAAGAGACCCAGTACTTC. Translating it yields CASSKGQGAFRQETQYF.